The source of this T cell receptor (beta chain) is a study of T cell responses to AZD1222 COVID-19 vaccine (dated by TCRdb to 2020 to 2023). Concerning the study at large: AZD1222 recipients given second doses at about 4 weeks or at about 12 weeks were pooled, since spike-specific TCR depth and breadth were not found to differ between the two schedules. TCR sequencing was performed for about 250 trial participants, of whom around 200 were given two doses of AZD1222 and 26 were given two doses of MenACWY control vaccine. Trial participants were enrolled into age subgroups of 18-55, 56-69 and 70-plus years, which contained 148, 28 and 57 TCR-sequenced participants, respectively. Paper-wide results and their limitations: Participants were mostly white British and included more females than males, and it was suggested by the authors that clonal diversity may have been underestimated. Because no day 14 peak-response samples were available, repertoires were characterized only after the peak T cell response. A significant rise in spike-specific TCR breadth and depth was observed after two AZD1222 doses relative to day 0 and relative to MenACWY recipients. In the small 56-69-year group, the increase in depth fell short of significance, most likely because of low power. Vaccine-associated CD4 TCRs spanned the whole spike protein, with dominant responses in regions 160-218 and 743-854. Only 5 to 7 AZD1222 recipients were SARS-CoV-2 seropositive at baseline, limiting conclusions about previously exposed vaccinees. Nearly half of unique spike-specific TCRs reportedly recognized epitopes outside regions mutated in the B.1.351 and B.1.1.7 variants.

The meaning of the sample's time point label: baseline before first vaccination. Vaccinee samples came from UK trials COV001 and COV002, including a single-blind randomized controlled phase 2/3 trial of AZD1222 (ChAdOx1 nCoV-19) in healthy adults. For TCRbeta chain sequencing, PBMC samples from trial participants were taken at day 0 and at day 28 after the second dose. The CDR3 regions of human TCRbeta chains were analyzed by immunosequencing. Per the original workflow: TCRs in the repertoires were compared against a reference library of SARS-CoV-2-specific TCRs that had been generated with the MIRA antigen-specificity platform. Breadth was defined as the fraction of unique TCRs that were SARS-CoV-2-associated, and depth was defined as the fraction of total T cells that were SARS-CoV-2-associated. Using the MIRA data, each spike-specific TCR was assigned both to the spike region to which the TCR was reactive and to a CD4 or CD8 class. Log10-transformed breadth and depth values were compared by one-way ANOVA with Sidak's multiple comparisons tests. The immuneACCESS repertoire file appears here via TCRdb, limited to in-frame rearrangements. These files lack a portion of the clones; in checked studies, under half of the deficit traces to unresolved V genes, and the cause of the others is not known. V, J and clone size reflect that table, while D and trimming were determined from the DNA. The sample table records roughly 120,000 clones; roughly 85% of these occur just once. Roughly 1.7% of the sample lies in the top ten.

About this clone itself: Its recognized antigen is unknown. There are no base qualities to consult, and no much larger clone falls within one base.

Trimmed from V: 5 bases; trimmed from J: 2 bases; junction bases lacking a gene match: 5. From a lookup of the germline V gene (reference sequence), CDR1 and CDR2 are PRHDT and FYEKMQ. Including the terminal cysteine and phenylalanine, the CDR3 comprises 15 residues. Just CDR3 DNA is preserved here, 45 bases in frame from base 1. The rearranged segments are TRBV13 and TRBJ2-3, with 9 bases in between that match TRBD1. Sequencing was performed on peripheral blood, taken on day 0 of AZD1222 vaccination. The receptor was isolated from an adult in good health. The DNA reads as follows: TGTGCCAGCAGCACCCGGGACAGGGCCACAGATACGCAGTATTTT. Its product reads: CASSTRDRATDTQYF. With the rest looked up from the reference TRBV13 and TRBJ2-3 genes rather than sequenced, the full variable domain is AAGVIQSPRHLIKEKRETATLKCYPIPRHDTVYWYQQGPGQDPQFLISFYEKMQSDKGSIPDRFSAQQFSDYHSELNMSSLELGDSALYFCASSTRDRATDTQYFGPGTRLTVL.